The T cell receptor (beta chain) under discussion was sequenced for a study of cytomegalovirus exposure and HLA in healthy donors. Overall study findings and caveats: Under in vitro conditions, a few CMV-associated chains were confirmed as specific for CMV antigens.

This clone was seen a single time. The target antigen is unknown. The data were produced by immunoSEQ multiplex PCR, yet TCRdb's version contains in-frame clones alone and is incomplete. The table has approximately 190,000 clones, 75% to 85% seen once. This CDR3 spans 15 amino acids. V was clipped by 0 bases and J by 0 bases, with 6 bases between them. CDR1 and CDR2 from the germline V gene are SGHRS and YFSETQ. The receptor was isolated from a woman aged 30 to 39 in good health and CMV-seropositive. The sequencing input was PBMCs. This sequence joins TRBV5-1 and TRBJ2-2; D not certain. In DNA, the CDR3 is TGCGCCAGCAGCTTGGCAGTCCCGAACACCGGGGAGCTGTTTTTT. The encoded protein is CASSLAVPNTGELFF.